This T cell receptor (beta chain) was documented in a study of cytomegalovirus exposure and HLA in healthy donors. Details on this clone: The antigen is unknown.

The junction had 2 bases not matched to a gene; V was cut back by 1 base and J by 3 bases. Germline CDR1 and CDR2: SGHNT and YYREEE (reference sequence). The CDR3 covers 14 residues. It was with 60 Vbeta and 13 Jbeta primers that the PCR ran. Some clones are missing from TCRdb's copy, which holds only in-frame ones; the method was immunoSEQ multiplex PCR. Its table records 200,000 to 250,000 clones. General study points: It was shown in a later analysis that HLA-associated TCR beta chains were more clonally expanded than other, equally common chains.

The sequence came from a girl aged 2 to 9 in good health and CMV-seropositive. The sequenced material came from PBMCs. The chain has TRBV5-4 and TRBJ1-1, with 8 bases lining up with TRBD1. CDR3 protein: CASSLWTGYTEAFF. CDR3 bases: TGTGCCAGCAGCTTGTGGACAGGGTACACTGAAGCTTTCTTT.